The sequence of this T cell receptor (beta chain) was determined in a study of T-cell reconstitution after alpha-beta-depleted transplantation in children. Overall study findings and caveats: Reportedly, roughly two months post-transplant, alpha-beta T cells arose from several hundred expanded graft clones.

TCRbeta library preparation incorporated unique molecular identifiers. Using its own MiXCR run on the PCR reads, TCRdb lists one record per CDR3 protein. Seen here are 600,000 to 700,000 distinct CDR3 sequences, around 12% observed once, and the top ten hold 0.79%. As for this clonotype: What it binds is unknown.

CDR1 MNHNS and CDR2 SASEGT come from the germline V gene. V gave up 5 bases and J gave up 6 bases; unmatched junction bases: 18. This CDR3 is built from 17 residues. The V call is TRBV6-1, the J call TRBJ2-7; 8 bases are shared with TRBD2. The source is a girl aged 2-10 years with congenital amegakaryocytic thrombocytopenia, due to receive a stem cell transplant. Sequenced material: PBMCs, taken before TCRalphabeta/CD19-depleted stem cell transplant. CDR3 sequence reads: CASSSSAVASGYIEQYF. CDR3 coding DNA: TGTGCCAGCAGTTCAAGCGCGGTAGCTAGCGGGTATATCGAGCAGTACTTC.